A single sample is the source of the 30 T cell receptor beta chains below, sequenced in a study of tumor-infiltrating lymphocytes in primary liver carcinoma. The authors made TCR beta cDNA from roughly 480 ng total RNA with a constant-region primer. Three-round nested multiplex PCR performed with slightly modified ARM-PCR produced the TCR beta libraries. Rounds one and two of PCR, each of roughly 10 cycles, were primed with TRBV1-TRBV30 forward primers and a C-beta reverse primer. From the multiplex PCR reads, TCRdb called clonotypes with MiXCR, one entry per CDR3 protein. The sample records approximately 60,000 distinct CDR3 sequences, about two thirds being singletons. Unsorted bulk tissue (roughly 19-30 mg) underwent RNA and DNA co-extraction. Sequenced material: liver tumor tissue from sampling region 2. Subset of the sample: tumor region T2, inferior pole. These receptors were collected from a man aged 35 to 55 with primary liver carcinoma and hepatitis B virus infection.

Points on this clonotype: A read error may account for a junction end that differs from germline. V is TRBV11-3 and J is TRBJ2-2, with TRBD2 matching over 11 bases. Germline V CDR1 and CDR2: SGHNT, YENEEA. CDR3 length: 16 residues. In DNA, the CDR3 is TGTGCCAGCAGCTTAGGACTAGCGGGACGGGCTGGGGAGCTGTTCTTT. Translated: CASSLGLAGRAGELFF.

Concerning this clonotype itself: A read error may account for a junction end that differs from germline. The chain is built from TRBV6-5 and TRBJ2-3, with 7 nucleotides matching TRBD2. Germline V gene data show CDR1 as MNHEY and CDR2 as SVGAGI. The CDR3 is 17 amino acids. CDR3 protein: CASHERDGRKETDTQYF. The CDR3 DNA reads TGTGCTAGCCACGAACGGGACGGGAGGAAGGAGACAGATACACAGTATTTT.

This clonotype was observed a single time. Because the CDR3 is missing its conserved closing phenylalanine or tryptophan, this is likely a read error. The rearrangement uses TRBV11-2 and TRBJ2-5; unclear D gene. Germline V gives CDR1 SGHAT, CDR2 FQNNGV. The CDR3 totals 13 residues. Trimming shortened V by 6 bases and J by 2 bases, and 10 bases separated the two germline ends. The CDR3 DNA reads TGTGCCAGCAGTAAGGGTGCGCAAGAGACCCAGTACCTC. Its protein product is CASSKGAQETQYL.

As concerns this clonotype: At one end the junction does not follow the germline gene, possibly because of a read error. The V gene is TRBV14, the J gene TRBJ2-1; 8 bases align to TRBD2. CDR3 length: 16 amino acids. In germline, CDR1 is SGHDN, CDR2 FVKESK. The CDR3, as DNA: TGTACCAGCAGTGCCGTAGCGGGATGGGTAAACAATGAGCGGTTCTTC. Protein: CTSSAVAGWVNNERFF.

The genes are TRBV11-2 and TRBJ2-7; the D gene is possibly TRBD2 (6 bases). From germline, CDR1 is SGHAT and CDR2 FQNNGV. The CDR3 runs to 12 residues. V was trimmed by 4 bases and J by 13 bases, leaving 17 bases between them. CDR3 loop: CASSWRVDGLYF. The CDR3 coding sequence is TGTGCCAGCAGCTGGAGGGTAGACGGGCTATACTTC.

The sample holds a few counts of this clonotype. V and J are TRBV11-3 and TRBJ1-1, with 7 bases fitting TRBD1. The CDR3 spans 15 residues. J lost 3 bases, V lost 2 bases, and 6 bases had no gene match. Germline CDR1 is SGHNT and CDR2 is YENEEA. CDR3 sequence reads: CASSLSAGGDTEAFF. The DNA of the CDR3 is TGTGCCAGCAGCTTATCGGCAGGGGGGGACACTGAAGCTTTCTTT.

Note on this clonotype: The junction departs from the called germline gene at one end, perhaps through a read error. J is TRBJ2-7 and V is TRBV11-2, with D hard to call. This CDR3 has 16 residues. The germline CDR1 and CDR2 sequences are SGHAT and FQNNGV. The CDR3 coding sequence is TGTGCCAGCAGCTTAGAGGTGGCACTAAAACCCTACGAACAGTACTTC. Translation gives CASSLEVALKPYEQYF.

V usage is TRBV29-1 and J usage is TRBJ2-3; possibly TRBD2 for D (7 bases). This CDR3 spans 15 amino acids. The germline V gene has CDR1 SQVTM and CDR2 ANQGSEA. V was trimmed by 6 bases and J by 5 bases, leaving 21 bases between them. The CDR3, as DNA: TGCAGCGTGGGGGCGCGGGCGGGAGCTGAAGATACGCAGTATTTT. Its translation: CSVGARAGAEDTQYF.

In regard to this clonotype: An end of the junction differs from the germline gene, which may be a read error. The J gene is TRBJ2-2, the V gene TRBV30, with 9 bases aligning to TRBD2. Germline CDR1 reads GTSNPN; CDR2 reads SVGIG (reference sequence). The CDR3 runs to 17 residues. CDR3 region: CAWSVRTSDPNTGELFF. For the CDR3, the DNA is TGTGCCTGGAGTGTACGGACTAGCGATCCGAACACCGGGGAACTGTTTTTT.

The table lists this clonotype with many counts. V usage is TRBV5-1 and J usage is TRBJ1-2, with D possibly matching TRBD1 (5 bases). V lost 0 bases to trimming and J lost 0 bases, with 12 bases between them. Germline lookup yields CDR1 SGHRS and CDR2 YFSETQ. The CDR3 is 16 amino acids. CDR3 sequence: CASSLGGTGPNYGYTF. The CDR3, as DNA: TGCGCCAGCAGCTTGGGGGGGACCGGTCCTAACTATGGCTACACCTTC.

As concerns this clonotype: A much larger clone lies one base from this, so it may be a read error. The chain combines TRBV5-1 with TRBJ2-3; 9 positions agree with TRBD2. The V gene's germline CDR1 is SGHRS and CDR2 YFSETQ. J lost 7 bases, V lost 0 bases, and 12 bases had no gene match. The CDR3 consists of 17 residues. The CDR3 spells CASSLGSAGGPTNTQYF. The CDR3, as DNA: TGCGCCAGCAGCTTGGGGTCCGCGGGAGGGCCTACAAATACGCAGTATTTT.

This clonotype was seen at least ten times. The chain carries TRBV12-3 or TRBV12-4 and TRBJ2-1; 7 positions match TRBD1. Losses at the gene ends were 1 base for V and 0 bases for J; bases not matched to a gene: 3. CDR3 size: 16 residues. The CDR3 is CASSLGGQISYNEQFF. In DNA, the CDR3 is TGTGCCAGCAGTTTAGGGGGACAGATCTCCTACAATGAGCAGTTCTTC.

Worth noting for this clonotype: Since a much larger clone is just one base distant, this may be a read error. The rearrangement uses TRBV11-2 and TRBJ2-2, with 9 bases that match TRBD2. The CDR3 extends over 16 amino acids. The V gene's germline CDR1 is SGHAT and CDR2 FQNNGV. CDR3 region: CVSSLVALAGTGELFF. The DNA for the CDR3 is TGTGTCAGCAGCTTAGTGGCGCTAGCGGGAACCGGGGAGCTGTTTTTT.

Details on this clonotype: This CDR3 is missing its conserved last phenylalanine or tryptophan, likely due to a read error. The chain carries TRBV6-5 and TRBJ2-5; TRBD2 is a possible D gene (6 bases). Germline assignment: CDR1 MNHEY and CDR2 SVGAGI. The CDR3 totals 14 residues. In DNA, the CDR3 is TGCGCCAGCAGTTACGGAGGGATCCAAGAGACCCAGTACCTC. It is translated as CASSYGGIQETQYL.

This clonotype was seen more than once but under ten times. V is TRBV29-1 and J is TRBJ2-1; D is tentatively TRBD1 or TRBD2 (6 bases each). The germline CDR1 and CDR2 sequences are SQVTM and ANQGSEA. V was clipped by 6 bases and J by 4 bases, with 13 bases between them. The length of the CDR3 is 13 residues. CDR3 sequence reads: CSVRLGGYNEQFF. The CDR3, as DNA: TGCAGCGTGCGACTAGGGGGGTACAATGAGCAGTTCTTC.

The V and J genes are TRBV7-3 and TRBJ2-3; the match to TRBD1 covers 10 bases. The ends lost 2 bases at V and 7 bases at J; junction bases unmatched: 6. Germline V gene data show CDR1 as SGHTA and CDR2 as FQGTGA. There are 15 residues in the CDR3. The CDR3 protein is CASSLVGTGANTQYF. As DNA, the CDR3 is TGTGCCAGCAGCTTAGTGGGGACAGGGGCGAATACGCAGTATTTT.

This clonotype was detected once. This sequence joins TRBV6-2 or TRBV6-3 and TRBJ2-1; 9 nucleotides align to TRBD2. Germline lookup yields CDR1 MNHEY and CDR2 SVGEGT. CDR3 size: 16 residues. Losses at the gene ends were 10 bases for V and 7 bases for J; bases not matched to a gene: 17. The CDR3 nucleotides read TGTGCCACGGGTGTGCGGGAGGGCCTAAGGGGAAATGAGCAGTTCTTC. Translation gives CATGVREGLRGNEQFF.

CDR3 sequence: CASSLWAGMETYYF. CDR3 in DNA: TGTGCCAGCAGTTTATGGGCGGGGATGGAGACCTACTACTTC. The chain has TRBV28 and TRBJ2-5; the D gene is possibly TRBD2 (6 bases). The V and J ends lost 0 bases and 14 bases respectively, with 19 bases between them. The CDR3 runs 14 residues. Germline lookup yields CDR1 MDHEN and CDR2 SYDVKM. Combining the CDR3 with reference TRBV28 and TRBJ2-5 gives the whole variable domain DVKVTQSSRYLVKRTGEKVFLECVQDMDHENMFWYRQDPGLGLRLIYFSYDVKMKEKGDIPEGYSVSREKKERFSLILESASTNQTSMYLCASSLWAGMETYYFGPGTRLLVL.

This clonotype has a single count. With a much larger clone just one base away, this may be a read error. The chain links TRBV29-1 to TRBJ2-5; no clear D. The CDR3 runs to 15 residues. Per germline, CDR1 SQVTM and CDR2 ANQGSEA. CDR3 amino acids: CGVEGPGHFQETQYF. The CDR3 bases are TGCGGCGTTGAAGGACCCGGGCACTTCCAAGAGACCCAGTACTTC.

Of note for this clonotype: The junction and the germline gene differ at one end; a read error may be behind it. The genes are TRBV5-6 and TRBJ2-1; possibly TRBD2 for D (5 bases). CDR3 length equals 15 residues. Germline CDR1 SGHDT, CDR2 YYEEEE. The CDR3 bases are TGTGCCAGCAGTTTGGGAGCGCACTCCTACAATGAGCAGTTCTTC. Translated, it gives CASSLGAHSYNEQFF.

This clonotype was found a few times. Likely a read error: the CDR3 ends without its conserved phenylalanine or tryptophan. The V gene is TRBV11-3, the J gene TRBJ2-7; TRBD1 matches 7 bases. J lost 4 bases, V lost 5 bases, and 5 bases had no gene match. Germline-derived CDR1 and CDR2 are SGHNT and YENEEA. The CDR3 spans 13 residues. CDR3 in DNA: TGTGCCAGCAGCGTGGGACAGTCATACGAGCAGTACTTA. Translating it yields CASSVGQSYEQYL.

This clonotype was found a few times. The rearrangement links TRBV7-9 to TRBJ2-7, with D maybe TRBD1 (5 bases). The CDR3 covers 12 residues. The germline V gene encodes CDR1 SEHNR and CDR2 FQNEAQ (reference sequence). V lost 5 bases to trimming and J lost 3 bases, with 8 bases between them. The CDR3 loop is CASSITGYEQYF. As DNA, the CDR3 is TGTGCCAGCAGCATAACAGGCTACGAGCAGTACTTC.

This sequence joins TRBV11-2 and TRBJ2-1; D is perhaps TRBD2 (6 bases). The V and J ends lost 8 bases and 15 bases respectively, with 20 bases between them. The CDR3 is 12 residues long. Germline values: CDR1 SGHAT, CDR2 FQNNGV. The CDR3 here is CASLDRLAMGFF. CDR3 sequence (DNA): TGTGCCAGCTTAGATCGGCTAGCGATGGGGTTCTTC.

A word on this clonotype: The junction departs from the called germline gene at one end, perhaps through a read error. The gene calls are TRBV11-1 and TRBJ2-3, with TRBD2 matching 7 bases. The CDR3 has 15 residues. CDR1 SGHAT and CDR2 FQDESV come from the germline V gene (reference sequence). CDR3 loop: CTSTKGGGLTDTQYF. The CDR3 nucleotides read TGTACCAGCACCAAAGGCGGGGGTTTGACAGATACGCAGTATTTT.

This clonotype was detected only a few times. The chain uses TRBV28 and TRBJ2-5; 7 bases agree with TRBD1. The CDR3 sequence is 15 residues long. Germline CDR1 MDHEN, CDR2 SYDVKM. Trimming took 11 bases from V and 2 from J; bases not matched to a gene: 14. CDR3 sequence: CASHPVGTVQETQYF. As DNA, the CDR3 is TGTGCCTCCCACCCCGTCGGGACAGTACAAGAGACCCAGTACTTC.

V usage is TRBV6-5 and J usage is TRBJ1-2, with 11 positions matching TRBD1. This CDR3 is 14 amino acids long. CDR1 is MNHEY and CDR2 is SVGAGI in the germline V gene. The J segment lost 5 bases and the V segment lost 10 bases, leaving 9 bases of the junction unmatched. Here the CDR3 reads CATGGTGGFYGYTF. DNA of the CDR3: TGTGCCACCGGCGGGACAGGGGGTTTTTATGGCTACACCTTC.

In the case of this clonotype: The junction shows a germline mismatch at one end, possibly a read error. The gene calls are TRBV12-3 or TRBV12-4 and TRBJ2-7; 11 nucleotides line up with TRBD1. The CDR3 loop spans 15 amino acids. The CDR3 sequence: CTSCMGTGGSYGQYF. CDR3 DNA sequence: TGTACCAGCTGTATGGGGACAGGGGGGTCCTACGGGCAGTACTTC.

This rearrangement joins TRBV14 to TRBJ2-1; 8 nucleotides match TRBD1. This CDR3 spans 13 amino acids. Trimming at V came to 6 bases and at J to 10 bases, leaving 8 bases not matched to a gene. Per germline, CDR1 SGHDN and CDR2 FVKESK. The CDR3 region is CASSQDRVQEQFF. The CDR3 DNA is TGTGCCAGCAGTCAGGACAGGGTCCAAGAGCAGTTCTTC.

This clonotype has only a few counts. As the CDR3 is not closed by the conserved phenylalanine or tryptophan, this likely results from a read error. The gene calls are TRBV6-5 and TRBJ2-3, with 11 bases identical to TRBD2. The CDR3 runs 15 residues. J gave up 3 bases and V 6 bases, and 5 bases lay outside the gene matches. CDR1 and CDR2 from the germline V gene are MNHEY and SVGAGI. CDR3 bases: TGTGCCAGCAGCCCAAGACTAGCGGGAACAGATACGCAGTATTCT. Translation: CASSPRLAGTDTQYS.

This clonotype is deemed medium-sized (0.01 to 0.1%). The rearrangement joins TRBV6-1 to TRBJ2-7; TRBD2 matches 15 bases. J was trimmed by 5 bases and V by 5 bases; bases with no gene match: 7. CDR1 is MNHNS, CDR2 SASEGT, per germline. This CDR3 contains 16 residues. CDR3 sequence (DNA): TGTGCCAGCAGTCCCCCGGGACTAGCGGGAGGCGACGAGCAGTACTTC. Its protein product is CASSPPGLAGGDEQYF.